The rows below give T cell receptor beta chains drawn from one sample of a study of shared clonotypes between healthy human individuals. Assay used: immunoSEQ multiplex PCR; TCRdb lists only in-frame clones, some missing. The table has 2 million to 2.5 million clones, approximately 96% seen once; the top ten hold 0.1% to 0.15%. Sequenced sample: naive CD4+ T cells sorted from blood. Receptor source: a man younger than 30 in good health. CDR3s include the opening cysteine and the closing phenylalanine or tryptophan. D genes are given only for firm matches. The size of a clone is reported for some rows only, either as once, few or many, or as a class for expanded clones.

j_gene: TRBJ2-1
d_gene: TRBD2
abundance: -
v_gene: TRBV10-2
CDR3aa: CASSDAGLGVYEQFF
CDR3nt: TGCGCCAGCAGCGACGCCGGACTAGGAGTATATGAGCAGTTCTTC

j_gene: TRBJ2-5
d_gene: -
abundance: -
v_gene: TRBV7-6
CDR3aa: CASSSLLQTQYF
CDR3nt: TGTGCCAGCAGTTCTCTTTTACAGACCCAGTACTTC

j_gene: TRBJ2-5
d_gene: -
abundance: -
v_gene: TRBV6-5
CDR3aa: CASSYRETQYF
CDR3nt: TGTGCCAGCAGTTACAGAGAGACCCAGTACTTC

j_gene: TRBJ2-2
d_gene: -
abundance: -
v_gene: TRBV9
CDR3aa: CASSQDPAGELFF
CDR3nt: TGTGCCAGCAGCCAAGACCCGGCCGGGGAGCTGTTTTTT

j_gene: TRBJ2-1
d_gene: -
abundance: once
v_gene: TRBV5-1
CDR3aa: CASSGKSSYNEQFF
CDR3nt: TGCGCCAGCAGTGGCAAATCGTCCTACAATGAGCAGTTCTTC

j_gene: TRBJ1-2
d_gene: -
abundance: -
v_gene: TRBV28
CDR3aa: CASSRLTVSYGYTF
CDR3nt: TGTGCCAGCAGCCGCCTGACAGTTTCCTATGGCTACACCTTC

j_gene: TRBJ2-1
d_gene: TRBD2
abundance: once
v_gene: TRBV4-1
CDR3aa: CASSPLTSGGGMNEQFF
CDR3nt: TGCGCCAGCAGCCCCCTAACGTCTGGCGGGGGGATGAATGAGCAGTTCTTC

j_gene: TRBJ1-2
d_gene: TRBD1
abundance: -
v_gene: TRBV5-1
CDR3aa: CASSQGQGRGYTF
CDR3nt: TGCGCCAGCAGCCAGGGACAGGGACGAGGCTACACCTTC

j_gene: TRBJ1-2
d_gene: -
abundance: -
v_gene: TRBV5-4
CDR3aa: CASSLDNTGFFPF
CDR3nt: TGTGCCAGCAGCTTGGATAATACAGGGTTCTTCCCCTTC

j_gene: TRBJ1-2
d_gene: -
abundance: -
v_gene: TRBV28
CDR3aa: CASSLSASGAFYGYTF
CDR3nt: TGTGCCAGCAGTCTATCCGCATCGGGGGCCTTCTATGGCTACACCTTC

j_gene: TRBJ2-7
d_gene: -
abundance: -
v_gene: TRBV18
CDR3aa: CASSPPLTTDASYEQYF
CDR3nt: TGTGCCAGCTCACCACCGCTAACGACAGATGCCTCCTACGAGCAGTACTTC

j_gene: TRBJ1-6
d_gene: -
abundance: -
v_gene: TRBV4-3
CDR3aa: CASSQDGFKSPLHF
CDR3nt: TGCGCCAGCAGCCAAGATGGGTTTAAGTCACCCCTCCACTTT

j_gene: TRBJ2-1
d_gene: -
abundance: -
v_gene: TRBV11-2
CDR3aa: CASSPLWAEQFF
CDR3nt: TGTGCCAGCAGCCCCCTCTGGGCTGAGCAGTTCTTC

j_gene: TRBJ2-1
d_gene: TRBD2
abundance: -
v_gene: TRBV28
CDR3aa: CASSTQPGLAGGGEFF
CDR3nt: TGTGCCAGCAGTACCCAACCGGGACTAGCGGGAGGGGGGGAGTTCTTC